A single sample gave rise to the 28 T cell receptor beta chains below, sequenced in a study of blood T cell repertoires in COVID-19. Using immunoSEQ multiplex PCR, the repertoire was profiled, and TCRdb retains in-frame clones only, with some absent. The sample carries some 420,000 clones, more than 80% recorded once. The sequenced material came from PBMCs or T cells enriched from blood (not recorded which). Source of these receptors: a man aged 25 to 40 who had recovered from COVID-19.

This rearrangement joins TRBV5-1 to TRBJ1-1, with TRBD1 identical over 9 bases. Germline V gene sequence: CDR1 SGHRS, CDR2 YFSETQ. V trimming: 4 bases; J trimming: 2 bases; junction bases outside the gene matches: 9. This CDR3 spans 16 amino acids. In DNA form, the CDR3 reads TGCGCCAGCAGCCTCGGGACAGGGAATAGCAACACTGAAGCTTTCTTT. It is translated as CASSLGTGNSNTEAFF.

This chain links TRBV28 with TRBJ2-1, with 13 nucleotides matching TRBD2. After removal of 2 bases from V and 6 bases from J, the junction contained 4 bases not matched to a gene. This CDR3 spans 16 amino acids. Germline CDR1 MDHEN, CDR2 SYDVKM. The CDR3 is CASSLPGLAGPNEQFF. In DNA, the CDR3 is TGTGCCAGCAGTTTACCGGGACTAGCGGGACCCAATGAGCAGTTCTTC.

This chain links TRBV7-2 with TRBJ2-1; 10 bases map to TRBD1. Germline trimming cut 5 bases from V and 4 bases from J; bases unmatched to any gene: 8. Germline V gene lookup returns CDR1 SGHTA and CDR2 FQGNSA. The CDR3 extends over 16 amino acids. Here the CDR3 reads CASSTDRDRGYNEQFF. CDR3 DNA sequence: TGTGCCAGCAGCACAGATAGGGACAGGGGATACAATGAGCAGTTCTTC.

The chain couples TRBV5-4 to TRBJ2-1, with unresolved D. The CDR3 runs 15 residues. Germline V gene lookup returns CDR1 SGHNT and CDR2 YYREEE (reference sequence). Trimming shortened V by 4 bases and J by 3 bases, and 14 bases separated the two germline ends. Here the CDR3 DNA reads TGTGCCAGCAGCGCCCGGAACGACTTCTACAATGAGCAGTTCTTC. It codes for CASSARNDFYNEQFF.

This clone was recorded only once. This chain joins TRBV6-5 and TRBJ2-3; the D gene is possibly TRBD1 (7 bases). The V end lost 2 bases, the J end lost 4 bases, and 16 bases lay between the germline ends. The CDR3 loop spans 16 amino acids. CDR1 and CDR2 (germline): MNHEY, SVGAGI. The CDR3 DNA is TGTGCCAGCAGTTACAATAGCGGCCAGGGGGCAGATACGCAGTATTTT. As protein: CASSYNSGQGADTQYF.

The chain uses TRBV29-1 and TRBJ2-3, with TRBD1 identical over 8 bases. V lost 6 bases and J lost 8; bases outside the gene matches: 1. In germline, CDR1 is SQVTM, CDR2 ANQGSEA. The CDR3 is 10 residues long. The DNA for the CDR3 is TGCAGCGTAGGACAGGGTACGCAGTATTTT. Translation: CSVGQGTQYF.

The chain's CDR3 is CASGRGGLSYEQYF. The CDR3 DNA is TGTGCCAGCGGTCGGGGGGGTTTGTCCTACGAGCAGTACTTC. The chain recombines TRBV28 with TRBJ2-7, with 8 bases matching TRBD2. J lost 1 base, V lost 8 bases, and 7 bases had no gene match. CDR1 MDHEN and CDR2 SYDVKM come from the germline V gene. CDR3 length: 14 residues.

The V and J genes are TRBV10-3 and TRBJ1-2; possible D gene TRBD1, 6 bases. The germline CDR1 and CDR2 sequences are ENHRY and SYGVKD. This CDR3 is 14 amino acids long. V lost 10 bases, J lost 2 bases, and 17 bases lay in between. CDR3 in amino acids: CATRFEGQNYGYTF. CDR3 nucleotide sequence: TGTGCCACCCGATTTGAAGGACAGAACTATGGCTACACCTTC.

The chain uses TRBV10-3 and TRBJ1-1; 8 bases fit TRBD1. This CDR3 region has 16 residues. The V and J ends lost 3 bases and 0 bases, in that order; junction bases with no gene match: 6. Germline V gene lookup returns CDR1 ENHRY and CDR2 SYGVKD. CDR3 bases: TGTGCCATCAGTGACAGGGGGCGGGCCCTGAACACTGAAGCTTTCTTT. Translated, it gives CAISDRGRALNTEAFF.

V and J are TRBV12-3 or TRBV12-4 and TRBJ1-1, with TRBD1 matching over 8 bases. V lost 10 bases to trimming and J lost 1 base; unmatched junction nucleotides: 5. This CDR3 comprises 13 residues. The CDR3 region has the DNA TGTGCCACCGCAGGGGGCGCGAACACTGAAGCTTTCTTT. Amino acids: CATAGGANTEAFF.

J is TRBJ2-5 and V is TRBV7-9, with 9 bases lining up with TRBD2. The CDR3 has 15 amino acids. Trimming took 5 bases from V and 5 from J; bases not matched to a gene: 9. Germline-derived CDR1 and CDR2 are SEHNR and FQNEAQ (reference sequence). Written as DNA, the CDR3 is TGTGCCAGCAGCACGACTCCCGGGACTAGCGAGACCCAGTACTTC. Translating it yields CASSTTPGTSETQYF.

The chain employs TRBV3-1 (or the pseudogene TRBV3-2) and TRBJ1-3; D unresolved. V lost 2 bases, J lost 0 bases, and 11 bases lay in between. The CDR3 runs 16 residues. CDR1 and CDR2 (germline): LGHDT, YNNKEL (reference sequence). CDR3 DNA sequence: TGTGCCAGCAGCCAAATTGAGGTCCTCTCTGGAAACACCATATATTTT. Protein product: CASSQIEVLSGNTIYF.

The chain has TRBV5-1 and TRBJ2-7, with 7 bases aligning to TRBD2. The V gene end was trimmed by 3 bases and the J gene end by 4 bases; junction bases not matched to a gene: 7. The CDR3 length is 14 residues. Germline V gene sequence: CDR1 SGHRS, CDR2 YFSETQ. In DNA form, the CDR3 reads TGCGCCAGCAGCTCTGGCGGGAGAGTATACGAGCAGTACTTC. This encodes CASSSGGRVYEQYF. The whole variable domain, filled in from reference TRBV5-1 and TRBJ2-7, reads KAGVTQTPRYLIKTRGQQVTLSCSPISGHRSVSWYQQTPGQGLQFLFEYFSETQRNKGNFPGRFSGRQFSNSRSEMNVSTLELGDSALYLCASSSGGRVYEQYFGPGTRLTVT.

This clone turned up a few times. The chain uses TRBV7-9 and TRBJ2-5; 9 bases match TRBD2. This CDR3 has 14 amino acids. CDR1 and CDR2 (germline): SEHNR, FQNEAQ (reference sequence). Unmatched junction bases numbered 2, after V lost 1 base and J lost 5 bases. CDR3 loop: CASSLVAGGETQYF. The CDR3 DNA is TGTGCCAGCAGCTTAGTTGCGGGAGGGGAGACCCAGTACTTC.

This rearrangement joins TRBV27 to TRBJ2-7, with TRBD2 matching 7 bases. CDR3 length: 13 residues. CDR1 is MNHEY and CDR2 is SMNVEV in the germline V gene (reference sequence). The V gene end was trimmed by 6 bases and the J gene end by 2 bases; junction bases not matched to a gene: 4. The CDR3 region is CASRRSGAYEQYF. The CDR3 DNA is TGTGCCAGCAGACGGAGCGGGGCCTACGAGCAGTACTTC.

The CDR3 reads CASSPTGSARGLLTF. CDR3 sequence (DNA): TGTGCCAGCAGCCCGACAGGGTCCGCTCGTGGGCTCCTGACTTTC. The chain is built from TRBV5-4 and TRBJ2-6; 7 bases agree with TRBD1. Germline assignment: CDR1 SGHNT and CDR2 YYREEE (reference sequence). The CDR3 totals 15 residues. V lost 4 bases and J lost 14; bases outside the gene matches: 15.

The chain is built from TRBV19 and TRBJ2-7, with 10 bases fitting TRBD2. V was clipped by 7 bases and J by 9 bases; unmatched bases: 12. Germline V gives CDR1 LNHDA, CDR2 SQIVND (reference sequence). The length of the CDR3 is 14 residues. Here the CDR3 DNA reads TGTGCCAGTAAAGGGACTAGCGCGAATGTTGGGCAGTACTTC. Its translation is CASKGTSANVGQYF.

V is TRBV23-1 and J is TRBJ2-1, with 8 bases lining up with TRBD1. Being an ORF, TRBV23-1 has a function that is uncertain. Losses at the gene ends were 8 bases for V and 4 bases for J; bases not matched to a gene: 13. This CDR3 spans 16 amino acids. The CDR3 DNA follows: TGCGCCAGCTTACAGGGGGGCAGGGGGCTATACAATGAGCAGTTCTTC. Its protein product is CASLQGGRGLYNEQFF.

V usage is TRBV2 and J usage is TRBJ1-1, with D perhaps TRBD1 (5 bases). Germline-derived CDR1 and CDR2 are SNHLY and FYNNEI. V was shortened by 5 bases and J by 1 base, with 11 bases between the two germline ends. The CDR3 spans 14 residues. The CDR3 DNA sequence: TGTGCCAGCAGTACGGGGGAACAGAACACTGAAGCTTTCTTT. Translation gives CASSTGEQNTEAFF.

This rearrangement joins TRBV27 to TRBJ2-1; unclear D gene. Germline V gene data show CDR1 as MNHEY and CDR2 as SMNVEV (reference sequence). CDR3 length: 18 amino acids. V dropped 6 bases and J dropped 8 bases, with 29 bases sitting between them. The CDR3 bases are TGTGCCAGCAGCCAAGGCCCTCCTGGGCTACCCTATGGCCATGAGCAGTTCTTC. The encoded protein is CASSQGPPGLPYGHEQFF.

DNA for the CDR3: TGTGCCAGCACCTCACTCATTGACAATGAGCAGTTCTTC. Translated, it gives CASTSLIDNEQFF. The chain joins TRBV7-2 to TRBJ2-1; D unresolved. Germline assignment: CDR1 SGHTA and CDR2 FQGNSA. The CDR3 consists of 13 residues. Deletions cut 7 bases from V and 5 bases from J, with 12 bases between.

The rearrangement links TRBV10-1 to TRBJ1-5, with 7 nucleotides matching TRBD1. CDR3 size: 15 residues. Unmatched junction bases numbered 8, after V lost 8 bases and J lost 1 base. In germline, CDR1 is WNHNN, CDR2 SYGVQD (reference sequence). The CDR3: CASCRTGKSNQPQHF. CDR3 in DNA: TGCGCCAGCTGCCGGACAGGTAAAAGCAATCAGCCCCAGCATTTT.

The rearrangement links TRBV4-1 to TRBJ2-7; tentatively, D is TRBD2 (6 bases). Germline CDR1 and CDR2: MGHRA and YSYEKL. The CDR3 contains 13 residues. Trimming stripped 0 bases from V and 3 bases from J, with 6 bases between. CDR3 amino acids: CASSQDGSYEQYF. For the CDR3, the DNA is TGCGCCAGCAGCCAAGACGGGAGCTACGAGCAGTACTTC.

The chain carries TRBV4-1 and TRBJ2-1; unclear D gene. The CDR3 covers 15 residues. V lost 4 bases and J lost 5, with 15 bases in between. The germline gives CDR1 MGHRA, CDR2 YSYEKL. DNA of the CDR3: TGCGCCAGCAGCCGGAATACCGGGTTTAACAATGAGCAGTTCTTC. The encoded protein is CASSRNTGFNNEQFF.

In DNA form, the CDR3 reads TGTGCCAGTTGGCGGGAGGGAGATACGCAGTATTTT. Encoded protein: CASWREGDTQYF. The rearrangement links TRBV27 to TRBJ2-3, with 9 bases lining up with TRBD2. The germline V gene encodes CDR1 MNHEY and CDR2 SMNVEV (reference sequence). V shed 9 bases, J shed 5 bases, and the junction held 3 bases outside the gene matches. The CDR3 sequence is 12 residues long.

The chain combines TRBV28 with TRBJ1-1, with 8 bases lining up with TRBD1. The trim removed 2 bases at V and 5 bases at J, leaving 10 bases unmatched. The CDR3 length is 16 residues. Looked up from germline, CDR1 is MDHEN and CDR2 is SYDVKM. The CDR3 is CASSLDRGDSGTEAFF. The CDR3 DNA reads as TGTGCCAGCAGTTTAGACAGGGGAGATTCGGGGACTGAAGCTTTCTTT.

This chain uses TRBV7-2 with TRBJ1-4, with TRBD1 as a possible D gene (5 bases). The V end was cut by 5 bases, the J end by 7 bases, with 8 bases between. The CDR3 runs 12 residues. Germline V gene lookup returns CDR1 SGHTA and CDR2 FQGNSA. The CDR3 DNA sequence: TGTGCCAGCAGCCAGGGTGGTGAAAAACTGTTTTTT. Translating it yields CASSQGGEKLFF.

In this sample, this clone turned up a few times. The J gene is TRBJ1-5, the V gene TRBV5-6; D may be TRBD1 (6 bases). Trimming cost V 5 bases and J 0 bases, with 21 bases left between them. Germline-derived CDR1 and CDR2 are SGHDT and YYEEEE. CDR3 length: 18 amino acids. CDR3 sequence: CASRASRQANNSNQPQHF. The CDR3 DNA reads TGTGCCAGCAGGGCAAGTAGACAGGCGAATAATAGCAATCAGCCCCAGCATTTT.